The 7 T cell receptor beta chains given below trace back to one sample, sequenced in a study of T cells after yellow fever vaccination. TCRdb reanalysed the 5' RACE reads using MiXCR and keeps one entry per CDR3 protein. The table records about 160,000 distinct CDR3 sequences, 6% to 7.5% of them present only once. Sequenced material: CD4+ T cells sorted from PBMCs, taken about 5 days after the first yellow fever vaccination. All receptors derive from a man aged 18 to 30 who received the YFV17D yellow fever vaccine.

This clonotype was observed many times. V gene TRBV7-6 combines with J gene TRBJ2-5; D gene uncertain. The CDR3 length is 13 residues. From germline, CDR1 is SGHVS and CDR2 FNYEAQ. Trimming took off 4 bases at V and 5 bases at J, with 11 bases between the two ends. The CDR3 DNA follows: TGTGCCAGCAGCTCGCTAGTCGCGGAGACCCAGTACTTC. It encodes CASSSLVAETQYF. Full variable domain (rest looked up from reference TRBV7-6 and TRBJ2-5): GAGVSQSPRYKVTKRGQDVALRCDPISGHVSLYWYRQALGQGPEFLTYFNYEAQQDKSGLPNDRFSAERPEGSISTLTIQRTEQRDSAMYRCASSSLVAETQYFGPGTRLLVL.

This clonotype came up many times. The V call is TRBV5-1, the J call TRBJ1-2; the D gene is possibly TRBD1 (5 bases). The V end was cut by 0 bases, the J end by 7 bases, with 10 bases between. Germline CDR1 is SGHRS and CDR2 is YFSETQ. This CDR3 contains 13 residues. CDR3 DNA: TGCGCCAGCAGCTTGGGGGCAGGGTCTGGCTACACCTTC. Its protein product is CASSLGAGSGYTF.

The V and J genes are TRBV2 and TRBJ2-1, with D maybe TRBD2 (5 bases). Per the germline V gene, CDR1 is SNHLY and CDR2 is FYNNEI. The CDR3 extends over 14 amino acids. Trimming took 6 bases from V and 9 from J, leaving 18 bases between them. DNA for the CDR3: TGTGCCAGCAGCCGGGATCAGCTCGTGGGTGAGCAGTTCTTC. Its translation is CASSRDQLVGEQFF.

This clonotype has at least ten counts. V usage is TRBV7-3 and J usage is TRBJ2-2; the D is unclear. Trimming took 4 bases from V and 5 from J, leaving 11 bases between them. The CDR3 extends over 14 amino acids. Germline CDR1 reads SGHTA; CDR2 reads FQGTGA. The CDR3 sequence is CASSYRTTTGELFF. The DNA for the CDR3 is TGTGCCAGCAGCTATAGGACGACAACCGGGGAGCTGTTTTTT. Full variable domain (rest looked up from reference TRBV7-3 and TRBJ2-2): GAGVSQTPSNKVTEKGKYVELRCDPISGHTALYWYRQSLGQGPEFLIYFQGTGAADDSGLPNDRFFAVRPEGSVSTLKIQRTERGDSAVYLCASSYRTTTGELFFGEGSRLTVL.

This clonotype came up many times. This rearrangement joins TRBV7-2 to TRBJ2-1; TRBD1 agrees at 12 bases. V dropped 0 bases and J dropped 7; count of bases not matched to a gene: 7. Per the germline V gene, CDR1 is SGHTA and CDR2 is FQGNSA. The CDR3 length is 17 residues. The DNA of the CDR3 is TGTGCCAGCAGCTTAGCGGGGGGGACAGGGGGCATAAATGAGCAGTTCTTC. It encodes CASSLAGGTGGINEQFF.

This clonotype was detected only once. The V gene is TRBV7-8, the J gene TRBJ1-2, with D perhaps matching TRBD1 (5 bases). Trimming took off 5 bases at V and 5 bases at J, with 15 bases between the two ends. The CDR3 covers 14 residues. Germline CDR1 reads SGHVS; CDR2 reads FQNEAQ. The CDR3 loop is CASSLGGPGYGYTF. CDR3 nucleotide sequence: TGTGCCAGCAGCCTCGGGGGACCAGGATATGGCTACACCTTC.

The CDR3 nucleotides are TGTGCCAGCAGCCCACATTGGGACAGGGCAGCCTACGAGCAGTACTTC. Protein sequence: CASSPHWDRAAYEQYF. The rearrangement uses TRBV7-2 and TRBJ2-7, with 9 bases aligning to TRBD1. Germline lookup yields CDR1 SGHTA and CDR2 FQGNSA. This CDR3 spans 16 amino acids. V gave up 5 bases and J gave up 2 bases; unmatched junction bases: 10.